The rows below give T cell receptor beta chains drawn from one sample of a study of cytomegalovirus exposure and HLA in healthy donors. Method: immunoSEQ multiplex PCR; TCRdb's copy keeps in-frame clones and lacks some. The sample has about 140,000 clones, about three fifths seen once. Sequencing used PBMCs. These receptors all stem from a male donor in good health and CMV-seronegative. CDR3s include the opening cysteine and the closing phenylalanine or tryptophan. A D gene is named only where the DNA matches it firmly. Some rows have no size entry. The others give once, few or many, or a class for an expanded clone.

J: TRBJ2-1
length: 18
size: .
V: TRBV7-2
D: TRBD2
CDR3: CASSLLAGGIRVHNEQFF
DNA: TGTGCCAGCAGCTTGTTAGCGGGGGGAATCAGGGTTCACAATGAGCAGTTCTTC

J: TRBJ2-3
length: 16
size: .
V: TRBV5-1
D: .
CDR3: CASSWLATRSTDTQYF
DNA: TGCGCCAGCAGCTGGTTAGCGACCCGGAGCACAGATACGCAGTATTTT

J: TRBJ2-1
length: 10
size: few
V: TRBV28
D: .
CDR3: CASTGNEQFF
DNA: TGTGCCAGCACAGGTAATGAGCAGTTCTTC

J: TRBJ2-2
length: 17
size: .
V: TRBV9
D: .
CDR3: CASSVDGLAPPTGELFF
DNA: TGTGCCAGCAGCGTAGACGGTCTAGCCCCTCCCACCGGGGAGCTGTTTTTT

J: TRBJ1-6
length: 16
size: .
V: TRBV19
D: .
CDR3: CASSPLPGQQNSPLHF
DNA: TGTGCCAGTAGTCCGCTACCGGGACAACAAAATTCACCCCTCCACTTT

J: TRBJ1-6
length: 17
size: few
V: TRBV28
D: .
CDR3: CASSLVQMSSYNSPLHF
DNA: TGTGCCAGCAGTTTGGTACAGATGAGCTCCTATAATTCACCCCTCCACTTT

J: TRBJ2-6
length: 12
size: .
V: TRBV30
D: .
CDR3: CAWSALANVLTF
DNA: TGTGCCTGGAGTGCCCTGGCCAACGTCCTGACTTTC

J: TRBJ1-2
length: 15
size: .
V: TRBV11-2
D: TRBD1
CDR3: CASSRTDRGNYGYTF
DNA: TGTGCCAGCAGCCGCACCGACAGGGGGAACTATGGCTACACCTTC

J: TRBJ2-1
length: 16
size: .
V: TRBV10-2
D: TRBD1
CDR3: CASRDDNRGSYNEQFF
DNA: TGCGCCAGCAGAGATGACAACAGGGGGAGCTACAATGAGCAGTTCTTC

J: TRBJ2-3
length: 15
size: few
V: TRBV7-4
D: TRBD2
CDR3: CVGWGTSGGQDTQYF
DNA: TGTGTGGGGTGGGGGACTAGCGGGGGGCAGGATACGCAGTATTTT

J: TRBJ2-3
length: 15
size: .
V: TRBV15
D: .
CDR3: CATSRGGGASDTQYF
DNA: TGTGCCACCAGCCGGGGAGGGGGGGCGTCAGATACGCAGTATTTT

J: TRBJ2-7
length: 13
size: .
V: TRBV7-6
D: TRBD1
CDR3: CASSFTGVYEQYF
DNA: TGTGCCAGCAGCTTCACAGGGGTCTACGAGCAGTACTTC